The source of this TCR beta chain is a study of blood T cell repertoires in COVID-19. Between the trimmed V and J ends, which lost 3 bases and 2 bases, there was a span of 9 bases. The V gene's germline CDR1 is SGHRS and CDR2 YFSETQ. This CDR3 is built from 15 residues. Clones were sequenced by immunoSEQ multiplex PCR, and TCRdb holds only the in-frame ones, with some missing. Of roughly 180,000 clones listed, around 87% are singletons. This receptor was taken from a woman aged 25 to 45 who had recovered from COVID-19. The chain uses TRBV5-1 and TRBJ2-6; D may be TRBD1 (6 bases). Sequencing used PBMCs or T cells enriched from blood (not recorded which). DNA of the CDR3: TGCGCCAGCAGCTCAGGGGTGACTGGGGCCAACGTCCTGACTTTC. It encodes CASSSGVTGANVLTF.